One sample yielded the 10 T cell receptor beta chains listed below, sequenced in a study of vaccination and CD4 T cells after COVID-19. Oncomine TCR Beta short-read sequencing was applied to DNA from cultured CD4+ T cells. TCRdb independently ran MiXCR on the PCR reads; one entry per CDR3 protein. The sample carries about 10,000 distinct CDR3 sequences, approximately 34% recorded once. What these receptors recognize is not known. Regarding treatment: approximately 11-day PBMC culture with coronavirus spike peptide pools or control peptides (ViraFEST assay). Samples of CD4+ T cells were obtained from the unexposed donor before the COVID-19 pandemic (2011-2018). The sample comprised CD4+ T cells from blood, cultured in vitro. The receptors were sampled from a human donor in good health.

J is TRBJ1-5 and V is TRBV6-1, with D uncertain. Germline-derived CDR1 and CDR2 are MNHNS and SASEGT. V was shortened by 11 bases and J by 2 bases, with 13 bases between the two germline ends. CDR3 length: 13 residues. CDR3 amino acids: CASTISGNQPQHF. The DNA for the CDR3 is TGTGCCTCGACGATTTCGGGCAATCAGCCCCAGCATTTT.

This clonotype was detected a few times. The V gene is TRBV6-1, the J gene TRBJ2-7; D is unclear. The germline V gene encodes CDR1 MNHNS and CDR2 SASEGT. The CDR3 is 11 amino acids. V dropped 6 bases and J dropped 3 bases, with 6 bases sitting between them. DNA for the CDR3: TGTGCCAGCAGCAGGAGCTACGAGCAGTACTTC. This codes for CASSRSYEQYF.

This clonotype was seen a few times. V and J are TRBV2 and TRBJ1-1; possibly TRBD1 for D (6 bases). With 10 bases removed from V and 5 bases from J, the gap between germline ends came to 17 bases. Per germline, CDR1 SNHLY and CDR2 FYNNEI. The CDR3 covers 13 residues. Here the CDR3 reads CATSGTGKTEAFF. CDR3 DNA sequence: TGTGCCACCAGCGGAACAGGGAAAACTGAAGCTTTCTTT.

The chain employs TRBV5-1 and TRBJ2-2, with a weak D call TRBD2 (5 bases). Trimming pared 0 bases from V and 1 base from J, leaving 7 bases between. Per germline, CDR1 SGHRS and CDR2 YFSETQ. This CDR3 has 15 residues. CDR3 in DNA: TGCGCCAGCAGCTTGGAAGGGAGGAACACCGGGGAGCTGTTTTTT. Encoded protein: CASSLEGRNTGELFF.

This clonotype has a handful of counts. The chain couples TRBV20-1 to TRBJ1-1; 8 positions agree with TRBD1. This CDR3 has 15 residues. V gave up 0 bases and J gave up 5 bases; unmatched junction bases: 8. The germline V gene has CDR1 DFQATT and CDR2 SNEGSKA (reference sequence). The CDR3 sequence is CSARDFQGASTEAFF. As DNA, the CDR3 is TGCAGTGCTAGAGATTTCCAGGGGGCATCGACTGAAGCTTTCTTT.

DNA of the CDR3: TGTGCCAGTAGTACGCCGAAGGGCACTGAAGCTTTCTTT. Its translation is CASSTPKGTEAFF. The J gene is TRBJ1-1, the V gene TRBV19; D is unresolved. The CDR3 consists of 13 residues. CDR1 and CDR2 from the germline V gene are LNHDA and SQIVND (reference sequence). V was clipped by 4 bases and J by 4 bases, with 10 bases between them.

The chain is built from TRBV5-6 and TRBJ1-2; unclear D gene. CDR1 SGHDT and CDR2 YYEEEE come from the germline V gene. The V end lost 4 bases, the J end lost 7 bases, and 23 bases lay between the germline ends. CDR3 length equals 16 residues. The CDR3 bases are TGTGCCAGCAGCGCGCCGGGAGCCTTGATTGGAGGTGGCTACACCTTC. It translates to CASSAPGALIGGGYTF.

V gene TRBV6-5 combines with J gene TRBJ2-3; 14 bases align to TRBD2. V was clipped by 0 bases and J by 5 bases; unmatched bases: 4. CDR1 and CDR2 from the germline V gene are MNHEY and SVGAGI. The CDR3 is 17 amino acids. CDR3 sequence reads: CASSYSRLAGGEDTQYF. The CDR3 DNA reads TGTGCCAGCAGTTACTCCCGACTAGCGGGGGGGGAAGATACGCAGTATTTT.

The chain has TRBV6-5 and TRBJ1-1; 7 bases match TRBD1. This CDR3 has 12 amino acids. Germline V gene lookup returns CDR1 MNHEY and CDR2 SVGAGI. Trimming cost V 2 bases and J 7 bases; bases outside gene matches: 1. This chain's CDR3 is CASSYRDSEAFF. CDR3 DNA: TGTGCCAGCAGTTACCGGGACAGTGAAGCTTTCTTT.

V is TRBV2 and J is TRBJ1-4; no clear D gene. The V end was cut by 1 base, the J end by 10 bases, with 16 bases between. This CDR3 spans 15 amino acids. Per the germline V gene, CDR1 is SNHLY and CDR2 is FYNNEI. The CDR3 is CASSEGKGWWGKLFF. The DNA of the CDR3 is TGTGCCAGCAGTGAAGGAAAGGGTTGGTGGGGAAAACTGTTTTTT.